The 21 T cell receptor beta chains below all came from one sample that was sequenced in a study of T cell changes during pregnancy in multiple sclerosis. Some clones are missing from TCRdb's copy, which holds only in-frame ones; the method was immunoSEQ multiplex PCR. The sample contains some 90,000 clones, about 92% of which appear only once. Material: peripheral blood, obtained in the first trimester of pregnancy. Receptors were obtained from a female donor with multiple sclerosis, enrolled in a pregnancy study.

In this sample, this clone turned up once. The chain uses TRBV7-7 and TRBJ2-3, with D tentatively TRBD1 (5 bases). Trimming removed 1 base at V and 3 bases at J, with 11 bases between. Germline-derived CDR1 and CDR2 are SSHAT and FNYEAQ (reference sequence). The CDR3 extends over 15 amino acids. CDR3 residues: CASSLDSGRTDTQYF. The DNA of the CDR3 is TGTGCCAGCAGCTTAGACTCAGGGCGGACAGATACGCAGTATTTT. The entire variable domain, with the rest obtained from reference TRBV7-7 and TRBJ2-3, is as follows: GAGVSQSPRYKVTKRGQDVTLRCDPISSHATLYWYQQALGQGPEFLTYFNYEAQPDKSGLPSDRFSAERPEGSISTLTIQRTEQRDSAMYRCASSLDSGRTDTQYFGPGTRLTVL.

This chain uses TRBV2 with TRBJ2-3, with D maybe TRBD2 (7 bases). V shed 8 bases and J shed 4 bases, with 16 bases lying between them. This CDR3 spans 14 amino acids. Germline CDR1 and CDR2: SNHLY and FYNNEI. The CDR3 region is CASGGEGGSDTQYF. The DNA of the CDR3 is TGTGCCAGCGGAGGGGAGGGGGGGTCAGATACGCAGTATTTT. Full variable domain (remainder filled in from reference TRBV2 and TRBJ2-3): EPEVTQTPSHQVTQMGQEVILRCVPISNHLYFYWYRQILGQKVEFLVSFYNNEISEKSEIFDDQFSVERPDGSNFTLKIRSTKLEDSAMYFCASGGEGGSDTQYFGPGTRLTVL.

With respect to this clone: The same CDR3 is also encoded by other DNA sequences in this sample. As DNA, the CDR3 is TGTGCCAGTAGATCGGGGTCGAATGAAAAACTGTTTTTT. Translating it yields CASRSGSNEKLFF. The gene calls are TRBV19 and TRBJ1-4; unclear D gene. Germline loops: CDR1 LNHDA, CDR2 SQIVND (reference sequence). There are 13 residues in the CDR3. The V end was cut by 6 bases, the J end by 5 bases, with 10 bases between.

This clone occurred once. The chain links TRBV5-4 to TRBJ2-1; D is possibly TRBD2 (6 bases). Germline lookup yields CDR1 SGHNT and CDR2 YYREEE (reference sequence). CDR3 length: 16 amino acids. The germline V and J ends were trimmed by 2 bases and 6 bases, with 18 bases remaining between them. For the CDR3, the DNA is TGTGCCAGCAGCTTTACCTCATCCTCCGGGGGCAATGAGCAGTTCTTC. Amino acids: CASSFTSSSGGNEQFF.

V usage is TRBV2 and J usage is TRBJ1-1, with 8 bases that match TRBD1. V shed 7 bases and J 5 bases; nucleotides not matched to a gene: 6. Germline values: CDR1 SNHLY, CDR2 FYNNEI. The CDR3 contains 13 residues. In nucleotides, the CDR3 is TGTGCCAGCAACCGACAGGGGCCGACTGAAGCTTTCTTT. Translating gives CASNRQGPTEAFF.

The chain uses TRBV29-1 and TRBJ2-1; TRBD2 aligns across 15 bases. The CDR3 contains 16 residues. Germline values: CDR1 SQVTM, CDR2 ANQGSEA. V lost 4 bases, J lost 2 bases, and 3 bases stayed unmatched. The CDR3 coding sequence is TGCAGCGTTGGGACTAGCGGGAGGGCCGCCTACAATGAGCAGTTCTTC. It encodes CSVGTSGRAAYNEQFF.

The gene calls are TRBV27 and TRBJ2-7; D is uncertain. V was trimmed by 2 bases and J by 2 bases, leaving 10 bases between them. The germline CDR1 and CDR2 sequences are MNHEY and SMNVEV (reference sequence). The CDR3 loop spans 14 amino acids. CDR3 amino acids: CASSLGRLPYEQYF. The DNA for the CDR3 is TGTGCCAGCAGTTTAGGCAGATTGCCCTACGAGCAGTACTTC.

The chain uses TRBV14 and TRBJ1-1; D call uncertain. The V and J ends lost 3 bases and 1 base respectively, with 15 bases between them. Germline loops: CDR1 SGHDN, CDR2 FVKESK. This CDR3 spans 16 amino acids. CDR3 sequence (DNA): TGTGCCAGCAGCCATAGGAGGGAAGGAGGGAACACTGAAGCTTTCTTT. Amino acids: CASSHRREGGNTEAFF.

The rearrangement joins TRBV19 to TRBJ2-1; D might be TRBD1 (5 bases). Germline assignment: CDR1 LNHDA and CDR2 SQIVND (reference sequence). Trimming took off 4 bases at V and 4 bases at J, with 11 bases between the two ends. The CDR3 runs to 14 residues. The DNA of the CDR3 is TGTGCCAGTAGTAGCAGGGAAAGTTACAATGAGCAGTTCTTC. This gives the protein CASSSRESYNEQFF.

This clone was observed a few times. The chain joins TRBV9 to TRBJ1-4; D is uncertain. The CDR3 length is 16 residues. The germline V and J ends were trimmed by 0 bases and 6 bases, with 15 bases remaining between them. Germline V gene sequence: CDR1 SGDLS, CDR2 YYNGEE. The CDR3 loop is CASSVAPGRRDEKLFF. The CDR3 nucleotides read TGTGCCAGCAGCGTAGCTCCGGGCAGGAGGGATGAAAAACTGTTTTTT. Drawing the rest from reference TRBV9 and TRBJ1-4, the complete variable domain is DSGVTQTPKHLITATGQRVTLRCSPRSGDLSVYWYQQSLDQGLQFLIQYYNGEERAKGNILERFSAQQFPDLHSELNLSSLELGDSALYFCASSVAPGRRDEKLFFGSGTQLSVL.

The V call is TRBV10-3, the J call TRBJ1-1; weak D call: TRBD1 (6 bases). Germline assignment: CDR1 ENHRY and CDR2 SYGVKD. V lost 4 bases and J 0 bases, leaving 9 bases between the germline ends. This CDR3 region has 14 residues. CDR3 DNA: TGTGCCATCAGTGTCGAGGGGGTGAACACTGAAGCTTTCTTT. Encoded protein: CAISVEGVNTEAFF.

The V and J genes are TRBV28 and TRBJ2-2; TRBD1 matches 9 bases. CDR1 is MDHEN and CDR2 is SYDVKM in the germline V gene. The CDR3 consists of 15 residues. V shed 7 bases, J shed 6 bases, and the junction held 9 bases outside the gene matches. CDR3 residues: CASIKDRGRAGELFF. DNA for the CDR3: TGTGCCAGCATCAAGGACAGGGGACGTGCCGGGGAGCTGTTTTTT.

The chain carries TRBV6-6 and TRBJ2-5, with TRBD1 matching 9 bases. The J segment lost 3 bases and the V segment lost 5 bases, leaving 7 bases of the junction unmatched. This CDR3 has 15 amino acids. CDR1 is MNHNY, CDR2 SVGAGI, per germline (reference sequence). The CDR3 sequence is CASSDPRTGEETQYF. As DNA, the CDR3 is TGTGCCAGCAGTGACCCCAGGACAGGGGAAGAGACCCAGTACTTC.

The rearrangement links TRBV18 to TRBJ1-3; D unclear. The CDR3 has 18 residues. V was trimmed by 1 base and J by 2 bases, leaving 18 bases between them. Germline CDR1 and CDR2: KGHSH and LQKENI. CDR3 sequence (DNA): TGTGCCAGCTCACCACTAGCGGCAGGAGGGAGCCCTGGAAACACCATATATTTT. It translates to CASSPLAAGGSPGNTIYF.

The chain has TRBV10-3 and TRBJ2-3; 9 bases line up with TRBD2. J was trimmed by 4 bases and V by 8 bases; bases with no gene match: 4. Germline V gene sequence: CDR1 ENHRY, CDR2 SYGVKD. The CDR3 extends over 13 amino acids. Here the CDR3 DNA reads TGTGCCATCTCCAGCGGGAGGCCAGATACGCAGTATTTT. Its protein product is CAISSGRPDTQYF.

CDR3: CASSLDHPYEQYF. In nucleotides, the CDR3 is TGTGCCAGCAGCTTGGATCATCCCTACGAGCAGTACTTC. The chain employs TRBV5-6 and TRBJ2-7; D is uncertain. This CDR3 region has 13 residues. Germline V lookup: CDR1 SGHDT, CDR2 YYEEEE. V was cut by 0 bases and J by 2 bases, with 6 bases left in between.

The gene calls are TRBV30 and TRBJ2-3, with 7 bases identical to TRBD2. Germline CDR1 GTSNPN, CDR2 SVGIG (reference sequence). This CDR3 has 15 residues. Trimming took 4 bases from V and 14 from J; bases not matched to a gene: 21. The CDR3 DNA sequence: TGTGCCTGGAAAAGGACAACCACTAGCGACATACTGGGGTATTTT. This encodes CAWKRTTTSDILGYF.

The chain links TRBV7-9 to TRBJ2-7, with a possible D match to TRBD1 (6 bases). Between the trimmed V and J ends, which lost 2 bases and 0 bases, there was a span of 14 bases. Germline values: CDR1 SEHNR, CDR2 FQNEAQ (reference sequence). This CDR3 comprises 16 residues. The chain's CDR3 is CASSLLKGVFSYEQYF. CDR3 DNA: TGTGCCAGCAGCTTACTCAAGGGGGTTTTCTCCTACGAGCAGTACTTC.

V is TRBV19 and J is TRBJ1-2, with D maybe TRBD1 (5 bases). The CDR3 runs to 14 residues. Trimming pared 10 bases from V and 6 bases from J, leaving 21 bases between. Germline V gene sequence: CDR1 LNHDA, CDR2 SQIVND (reference sequence). The CDR3: CATKKELGHDGYTF. The CDR3 bases are TGTGCCACCAAAAAGGAATTGGGGCATGATGGCTACACCTTC.

This clone was found once. Other DNA variants within this sample encode the same CDR3. The rearrangement uses TRBV7-8 and TRBJ2-7; D is uncertain. Germline CDR1 is SGHVS and CDR2 is FQNEAQ. The CDR3 contains 13 residues. Trimming took off 1 base at V and 1 base at J, with 5 bases between the two ends. This CDR3 is CASSLDRSYEQYF. In DNA form, the CDR3 reads TGTGCCAGCAGCTTAGACAGATCCTACGAGCAGTACTTC.

The CDR3 here is CASSQGSGGSYEQYF. The CDR3 DNA reads TGTGCCAGCAGCCAAGGTTCAGGAGGGAGCTACGAGCAGTACTTC. V and J are TRBV4-2 and TRBJ2-7, with a weak D call TRBD2 (6 bases). Trimming removed 1 base from V and 3 bases from J, with 13 bases in between. The CDR3 covers 15 residues. Looked up from germline, CDR1 is LGHNA and CDR2 is YNFKEQ.